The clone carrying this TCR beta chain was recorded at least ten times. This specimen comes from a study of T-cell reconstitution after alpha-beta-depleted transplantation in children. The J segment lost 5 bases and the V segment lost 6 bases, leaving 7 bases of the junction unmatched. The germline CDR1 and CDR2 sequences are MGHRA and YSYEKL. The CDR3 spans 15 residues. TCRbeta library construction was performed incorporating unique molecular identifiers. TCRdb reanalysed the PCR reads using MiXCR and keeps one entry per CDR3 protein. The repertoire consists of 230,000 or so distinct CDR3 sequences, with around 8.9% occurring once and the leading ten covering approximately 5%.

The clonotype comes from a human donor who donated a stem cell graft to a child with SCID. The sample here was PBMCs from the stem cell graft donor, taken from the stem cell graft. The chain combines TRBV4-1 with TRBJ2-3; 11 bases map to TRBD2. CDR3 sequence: CASSLSGGAGDTQYF. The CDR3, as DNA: TGCGCCAGCAGTCTTAGCGGGGGGGCAGGAGATACGCAGTATTTT.